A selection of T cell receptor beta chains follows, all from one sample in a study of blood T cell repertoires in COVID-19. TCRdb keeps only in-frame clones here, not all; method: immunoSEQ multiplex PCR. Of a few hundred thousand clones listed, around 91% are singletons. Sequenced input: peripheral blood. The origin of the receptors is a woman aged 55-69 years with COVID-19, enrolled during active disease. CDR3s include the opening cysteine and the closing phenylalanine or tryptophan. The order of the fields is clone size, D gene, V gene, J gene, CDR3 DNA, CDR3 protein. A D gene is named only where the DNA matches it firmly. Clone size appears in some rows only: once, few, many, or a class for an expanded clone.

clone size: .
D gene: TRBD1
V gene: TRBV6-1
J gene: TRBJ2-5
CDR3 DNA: TGTGCCAGCAGTGAACTGGGGGCTGGACAGGGGTGGGAGACCCAGTACTTC
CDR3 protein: CASSELGAGQGWETQYF

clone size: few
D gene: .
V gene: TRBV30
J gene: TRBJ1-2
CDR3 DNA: TGTGCCTGGGGCCAGGGTGGGTATGGCTACACCTTC
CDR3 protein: CAWGQGGYGYTF

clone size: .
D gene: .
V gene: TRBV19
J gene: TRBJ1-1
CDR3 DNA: TGTGCCAGTTCTCTTCGTCCGCCAGGAGCTTTCTTT
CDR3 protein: CASSLRPPGAFF

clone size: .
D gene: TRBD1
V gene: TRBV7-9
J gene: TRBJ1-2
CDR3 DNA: TGTGCCAGCAGCACCCGGGACAGGGTGGTTGGCTACACCTTC
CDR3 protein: CASSTRDRVVGYTF

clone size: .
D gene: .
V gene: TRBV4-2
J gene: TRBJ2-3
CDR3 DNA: TGTGCCAGCAGCCAAACGGGGGGCCGGACAGATACGCAGTATTTT
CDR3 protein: CASSQTGGRTDTQYF

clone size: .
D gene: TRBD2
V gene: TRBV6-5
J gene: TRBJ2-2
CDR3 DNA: TGTGCCAGCACCCTGGGGAGGGTAAACACCGGGGAGCTGTTTTTT
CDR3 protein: CASTLGRVNTGELFF

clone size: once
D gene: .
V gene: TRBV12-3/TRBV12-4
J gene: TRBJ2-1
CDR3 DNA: TGTGCCAGCGCCTCCTGGGCAGACAATGAGCAGTTCTTC
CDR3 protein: CASASWADNEQFF

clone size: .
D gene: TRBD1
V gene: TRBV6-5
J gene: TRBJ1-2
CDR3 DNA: TGTGCCAGCAGTCGGACAGGCTTATATGGCTACACCTTC
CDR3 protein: CASSRTGLYGYTF

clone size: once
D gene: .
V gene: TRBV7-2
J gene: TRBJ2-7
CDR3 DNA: TGTGCCAGCAGCTTAGTTGGTGGGGGGTCCTACGAGCAGTACTTC
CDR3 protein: CASSLVGGGSYEQYF

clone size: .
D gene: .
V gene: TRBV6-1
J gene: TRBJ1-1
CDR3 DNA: TGTGCCAGCAGTGAATTGTGGCAGAACACTGAAGCTTTCTTT
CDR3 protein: CASSELWQNTEAFF

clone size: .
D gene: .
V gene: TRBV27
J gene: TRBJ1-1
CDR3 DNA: TGTGCCAGCAGTTTTTTAGTGGACACTGAAGCTTTCTTT
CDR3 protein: CASSFLVDTEAFF

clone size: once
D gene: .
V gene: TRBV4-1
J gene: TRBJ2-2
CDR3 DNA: TGCGCCAGCAGCCACCTAGAGACGGGGGAGCTGTTTTTT
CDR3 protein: CASSHLETGELFF